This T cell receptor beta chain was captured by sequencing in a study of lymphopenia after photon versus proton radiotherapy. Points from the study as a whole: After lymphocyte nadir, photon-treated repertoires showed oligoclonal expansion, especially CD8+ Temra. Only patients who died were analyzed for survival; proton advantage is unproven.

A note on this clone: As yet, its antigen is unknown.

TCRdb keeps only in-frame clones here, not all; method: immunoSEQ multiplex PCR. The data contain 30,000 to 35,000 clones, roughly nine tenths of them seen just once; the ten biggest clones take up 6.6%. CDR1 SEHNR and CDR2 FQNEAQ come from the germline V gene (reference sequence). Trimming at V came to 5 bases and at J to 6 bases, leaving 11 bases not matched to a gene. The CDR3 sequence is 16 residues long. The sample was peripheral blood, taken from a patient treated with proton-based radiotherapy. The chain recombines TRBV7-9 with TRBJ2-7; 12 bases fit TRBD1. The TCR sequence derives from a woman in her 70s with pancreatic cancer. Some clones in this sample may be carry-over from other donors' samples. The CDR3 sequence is CASSLVRGTGGAEQYF. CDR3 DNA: TGTGCCAGCAGCCTCGTCAGGGGGACAGGGGGCGCCGAGCAGTACTTC.